The 27 T cell receptor beta chains in this list originate from one sample, sequenced in a study of blood T cell repertoires in COVID-19. Sequencing was performed with immunoSEQ multiplex PCR; in TCRdb, only in-frame clones are kept and a portion is missing. The sample has around 200,000 clones, more than 75% seen once; the top ten hold about 4.8%. Sequencing was done on a sample of peripheral blood. These receptors were collected from a man aged 50-60 years with acute or convalescent COVID-19.

This clone was seen a single time. The chain recombines TRBV7-9 with TRBJ2-7, with 11 bases aligning to TRBD2. The CDR3 length is 16 residues. With 1 base clipped from V and 5 bases from J, the junction kept 7 bases outside the gene matches. Per germline, CDR1 SEHNR and CDR2 FQNEAQ (reference sequence). This CDR3 reads CASSLGQASGGHEQYF. The CDR3 DNA sequence: TGTGCCAGCAGCTTAGGCCAGGCTAGCGGGGGGCACGAGCAGTACTTC.

The rearrangement joins TRBV2 to TRBJ1-5; unclear D gene. Germline CDR1 reads SNHLY; CDR2 reads FYNNEI. The CDR3 is 14 residues long. The V and J ends lost 1 base and 3 bases respectively, with 7 bases between them. As DNA, the CDR3 is TGTGCCAGCAGTGAAGAGACACACAATCAGCCCCAGCATTTT. Translation gives CASSEETHNQPQHF.

The V call is TRBV7-2, the J call TRBJ1-5; D gene uncertain. The CDR3 has 15 residues. The germline V gene encodes CDR1 SGHTA and CDR2 FQGNSA. V was trimmed by 2 bases and J by 2 bases, leaving 10 bases between them. CDR3 in amino acids: CASSLQVSGNQPQHF. The DNA of the CDR3 is TGTGCCAGCAGCTTACAGGTATCGGGCAATCAGCCCCAGCATTTT.

V usage is TRBV15 and J usage is TRBJ1-2; 10 bases are a match to TRBD1. The CDR3 extends over 17 amino acids. Germline V gene lookup returns CDR1 LNHNV and CDR2 YYDKDF (reference sequence). V was clipped by 3 bases and J by 1 base; unmatched bases: 8. The CDR3 sequence is CATSRVRDRGFNYGYTF. The CDR3 DNA reads as TGTGCCACCAGCAGGGTCCGGGACAGGGGCTTTAACTATGGCTACACCTTC.

The chain recombines TRBV2 with TRBJ1-5; no clear D gene. Trimming left V 0 bases short and J 3 bases short, with 9 bases between. From germline, CDR1 is SNHLY and CDR2 FYNNEI. This CDR3 has 15 amino acids. The CDR3 loop is CASSEAQIPNQPQHF. The DNA of the CDR3 is TGTGCCAGCAGTGAAGCGCAGATACCCAATCAGCCCCAGCATTTT.

The gene calls are TRBV10-3 and TRBJ1-1; no firm D call. CDR1 and CDR2 from the germline V gene are ENHRY and SYGVKD. The germline V and J ends were trimmed by 8 bases and 1 base, with 8 bases remaining between them. The CDR3 has 12 residues. CDR3 DNA: TGTGCCATCCGGAGGGAGAACACTGAAGCTTTCTTT. It encodes CAIRRENTEAFF.

The rearrangement uses TRBV7-6 and TRBJ1-4, with D possibly being TRBD1 (5 bases). CDR3 length: 15 residues. Germline V gene sequence: CDR1 SGHVS, CDR2 FNYEAQ. Between the trimmed V and J ends, which lost 1 base and 8 bases, there was a span of 14 bases. DNA of the CDR3: TGTGCCAGCAGCTTAGGGGGCATCGGGGGAGAAAAACTGTTTTTT. Its protein is CASSLGGIGGEKLFF.

The chain combines TRBV5-1 with TRBJ2-2, with TRBD1 identical over 9 bases. The V gene's germline CDR1 is SGHRS and CDR2 YFSETQ. V lost 4 bases, J lost 1 base, and 5 bases stayed unmatched. The CDR3 contains 16 residues. The CDR3 is CASSLRDRVNTGELFF. CDR3 DNA sequence: TGCGCCAGCAGCCTCCGGGACAGGGTGAACACCGGGGAGCTGTTTTTT.

This clone has only one observation. The chain has TRBV3-1 (or the pseudogene TRBV3-2) and TRBJ1-6, with 8 nucleotides matching TRBD1. The CDR3 sequence is 18 residues long. V lost 3 bases to trimming and J lost 6 bases; unmatched junction nucleotides: 13. CDR1 and CDR2 (germline): LGHDT, YNNKEL (reference sequence). The CDR3: CASSHGQGARGGNSPLHF. DNA of the CDR3: TGTGCCAGCAGCCACGGGCAGGGGGCGCGAGGTGGTAATTCACCCCTCCACTTT.

The V call is TRBV4-1, the J call TRBJ1-1; maybe TRBD1 (5 bases). The germline CDR1 and CDR2 sequences are MGHRA and YSYEKL. Trimming took 4 bases from V and 6 from J, leaving 12 bases between them. The length of the CDR3 is 13 residues. In DNA form, the CDR3 reads TGCGCCAGCAGCCTGGCCGGGGGAGCTGAAGCTTTCTTT. It is translated as CASSLAGGAEAFF.

The V call is TRBV19, the J call TRBJ2-5, with D possibly TRBD1 on 6 matching bases. With 3 bases removed from V and 4 bases from J, the gap between germline ends came to 9 bases. Germline CDR1 is LNHDA and CDR2 is SQIVND (reference sequence). The CDR3 is 13 residues long. This chain's CDR3 is CASSIEGVETQYF. The CDR3 DNA reads as TGTGCCAGTAGTATCGAGGGGGTAGAGACCCAGTACTTC.

The chain has TRBV4-1 and TRBJ1-4, with D tentatively TRBD1 (6 bases). V lost 1 base and J 4 bases, leaving 13 bases between the germline ends. The CDR3 consists of 16 residues. Germline-derived CDR1 and CDR2 are MGHRA and YSYEKL. The CDR3 DNA follows: TGCGCCAGCAGCCAAGCCGGGACACACATTAATGAAAAACTGTTTTTT. This gives the protein CASSQAGTHINEKLFF.

This chain connects TRBV14 to TRBJ1-2; D possibly corresponds to TRBD1 (6 bases). This CDR3 has 14 amino acids. V gave up 4 bases and J gave up 6 bases, with 15 bases separating them. Germline V CDR1 and CDR2: SGHDN, FVKESK. The CDR3 DNA reads as TGTGCCAGCAGCCCCTCAGGGGTCCTAAATGGCTACACCTTC. Translated: CASSPSGVLNGYTF.

V gene TRBV9 combines with J gene TRBJ2-1, with a possible D match to TRBD1 (5 bases). CDR3 length: 15 amino acids. CDR1 and CDR2 from the germline V gene are SGDLS and YYNGEE. V lost 0 bases and J 4 bases, leaving 11 bases between the germline ends. CDR3 in amino acids: CASSVAPGPYNEQFF. In nucleotides, the CDR3 is TGTGCCAGCAGCGTAGCTCCAGGGCCTTACAATGAGCAGTTCTTC.

The V call is TRBV18, the J call TRBJ1-6; possible D gene TRBD1, 6 bases. Trimming removed 8 bases from V and 5 bases from J, with 16 bases in between. CDR1 is KGHSH and CDR2 is LQKENI in the germline V gene. The CDR3 sequence is 15 residues long. CDR3 in amino acids: CASNPAGTNNSPLHF. In DNA form, the CDR3 reads TGTGCCAGCAACCCCGCCGGGACAAATAATTCACCCCTCCACTTT.

V gene TRBV3-1 (or the pseudogene TRBV3-2) combines with J gene TRBJ2-7; 11 bases align to TRBD2. The CDR3 contains 14 residues. Trimming removed 4 bases from V and 4 bases from J; junction bases left unmatched: 3. CDR1 LGHDT and CDR2 YNNKEL come from the germline V gene (reference sequence). The CDR3, as DNA: TGTGCCAGCAGCCGCGCTAGCGGGGGGTACGAGCAGTACTTC. Its protein is CASSRASGGYEQYF.

This chain connects TRBV4-1 to TRBJ2-1; the D is unclear. The CDR3 loop spans 14 amino acids. Germline values: CDR1 MGHRA, CDR2 YSYEKL. The V end was cut by 2 bases, the J end by 4 bases, with 9 bases between. The CDR3 DNA reads TGCGCCAGCAGCCAACTGGGCCTTTACAATGAGCAGTTCTTC. This translates into CASSQLGLYNEQFF.

CDR3 amino acids: CASSPTGGLYEQYF. CDR3 nucleotide sequence: TGTGCCAGCAGTCCTACAGGGGGCCTATACGAGCAGTACTTC. The chain joins TRBV6-5 to TRBJ2-7; 9 nucleotides line up with TRBD1. CDR3 length equals 14 residues. The J segment lost 4 bases and the V segment lost 5 bases, leaving 6 bases of the junction unmatched. Germline-derived CDR1 and CDR2 are MNHEY and SVGAGI.

This clone has just a few counts. The CDR3 protein is CASSYGGGPYEQYF. The CDR3 nucleotides are TGTGCCAGCAGTTATGGAGGGGGCCCCTACGAGCAGTACTTC. The chain links TRBV6-5 to TRBJ2-7; D is perhaps TRBD1 (7 bases). CDR1 and CDR2 from the germline V gene are MNHEY and SVGAGI. The V and J ends lost 3 bases and 2 bases respectively, with 11 bases between them. This CDR3 is built from 14 residues.

V gene TRBV30 combines with J gene TRBJ2-1; TRBD1 matches 7 bases. Germline lookup yields CDR1 GTSNPN and CDR2 SVGIG (reference sequence). This CDR3 region has 15 residues. Germline trimming cut 2 bases from V and 0 bases from J; bases unmatched to any gene: 4. This CDR3 is CAWSQRGPSYNEQFF. CDR3 bases: TGTGCCTGGAGTCAGAGGGGGCCCTCCTACAATGAGCAGTTCTTC.

The chain carries TRBV4-1 and TRBJ1-3; unclear D gene. V was trimmed by 4 bases and J by 0 bases, leaving 7 bases between them. The V gene's germline CDR1 is MGHRA and CDR2 YSYEKL. This CDR3 contains 14 residues. Here the CDR3 reads CASSLGHSGNTIYF. Here the CDR3 DNA reads TGCGCCAGCAGCCTGGGCCACTCTGGAAACACCATATATTTT.

The chain recombines TRBV10-3 with TRBJ1-5, with D maybe TRBD1 (5 bases). V was clipped by 4 bases and J by 5 bases, with 12 bases between them. The CDR3 has 14 residues. Germline V lookup: CDR1 ENHRY, CDR2 SYGVKD. The chain's CDR3 is CAISVSEGYQPQHF. In DNA form, the CDR3 reads TGTGCCATCAGTGTTTCGGAGGGGTATCAGCCCCAGCATTTT.

The chain combines TRBV24-1 with TRBJ2-1; a weak D match, TRBD2 (5 bases). V shed 2 bases and J shed 8 bases, with 15 bases lying between them. Looked up from germline, CDR1 is KGHDR and CDR2 is SFDVKD. The CDR3 has 15 residues. The DNA for the CDR3 is TGTGCCACCAGTGATTCGGGCCCTGAGGGTGATGAGCAGTTCTTC. This translates into CATSDSGPEGDEQFF.

This chain joins TRBV5-1 and TRBJ1-6; D is unresolved. Germline assignment: CDR1 SGHRS and CDR2 YFSETQ. CDR3 length: 16 residues. V was trimmed by 8 bases and J by 9 bases, leaving 24 bases between them. The CDR3 sequence is CARPQKHRRESSPLHF. The CDR3 nucleotides read TGCGCCAGACCTCAGAAACATCGACGGGAGAGTTCACCCCTCCACTTT.

V is TRBV19 and J is TRBJ2-1; 7 bases map to TRBD1. V shed 5 bases and J 4 bases; nucleotides not matched to a gene: 8. This CDR3 has 15 residues. The germline gives CDR1 LNHDA, CDR2 SQIVND (reference sequence). CDR3: CASSPDGTEYNEQFF. CDR3 bases: TGTGCCAGTAGTCCGGACGGGACAGAATACAATGAGCAGTTCTTC.

This sequence joins TRBV6-5 and TRBJ1-2; possibly TRBD1 for D (5 bases). This CDR3 spans 13 amino acids. V was pared by 6 bases and J by 8 bases, with 16 bases between. Germline CDR1 and CDR2: MNHEY and SVGAGI. The CDR3, as DNA: TGTGCCAGCAGGGTTGGGGGGTATGAGGGCTACACCTTC. It encodes CASRVGGYEGYTF.

The chain recombines TRBV9 with TRBJ2-3, with D possibly TRBD1 on 6 matching bases. Trimming left V 9 bases short and J 2 bases short, with 13 bases between. The germline gives CDR1 SGDLS, CDR2 YYNGEE. The CDR3 totals 13 residues. Written as DNA, the CDR3 is TGTGCCACCGCCGAGGGACACACAGATACGCAGTATTTT. The encoded protein is CATAEGHTDTQYF.